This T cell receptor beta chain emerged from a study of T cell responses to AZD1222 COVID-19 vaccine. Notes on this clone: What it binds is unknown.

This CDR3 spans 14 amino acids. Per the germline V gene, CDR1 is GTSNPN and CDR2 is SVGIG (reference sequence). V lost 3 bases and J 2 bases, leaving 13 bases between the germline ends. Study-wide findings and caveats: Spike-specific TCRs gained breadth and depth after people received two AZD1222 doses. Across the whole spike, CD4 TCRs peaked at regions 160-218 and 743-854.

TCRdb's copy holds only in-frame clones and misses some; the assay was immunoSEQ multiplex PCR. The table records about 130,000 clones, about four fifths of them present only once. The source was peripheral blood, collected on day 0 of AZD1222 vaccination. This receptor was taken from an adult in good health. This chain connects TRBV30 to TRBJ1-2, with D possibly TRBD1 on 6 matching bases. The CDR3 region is CAWSRGSRNYGYTF. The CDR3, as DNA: TGTGCCTGGAGCAGGGGCAGCCGAAACTATGGCTACACCTTC.